This T cell receptor beta chain was documented in a study of blood T cell repertoires in COVID-19. In the study overall: Sources were T cells, B-cell-depleted T cells, or PBMCs; the material itself was cDNA or gDNA.

J was trimmed by 4 bases and V by 4 bases; bases with no gene match: 10. Germline-derived CDR1 and CDR2 are SGHRS and YFSETQ. There are 16 residues in the CDR3. Clones were sequenced by immunoSEQ multiplex PCR, and TCRdb holds only the in-frame ones, with some missing. Seen here are roughly 280,000 clones, around four fifths observed once, and the top ten hold 4.2%. The gene calls are TRBV5-1 and TRBJ1-2; 10 positions agree with TRBD1. The material sequenced was peripheral blood. The receptor was isolated from a man aged 55-75 years with acute or convalescent COVID-19. The chain's CDR3 is CASSQGTGAAGYGYTF. Written as DNA, the CDR3 is TGCGCCAGCAGCCAAGGGACAGGGGCTGCTGGCTATGGCTACACCTTC.